This paragraph reports one T cell receptor beta chain. Extraction of RNA preceded its reverse transcription into cDNA, which served as the sequencing template. Some clones are missing from TCRdb's copy, which holds only in-frame ones; the method was immunoSEQ multiplex PCR. The sample holds approximately 190,000 clones, 58% seen once. Documented treatment: oral pan-JAK inhibitor, 5-10 mg twice daily. Collected material from alopecia areata patients comprised lesional scalp punch biopsies and peripheral blood. This record comes from a study of CD8+ T cells in alopecia areata. Study-level information: Treated patients were dosed with oral tofacitinib, taking 5 to 10 mg twice daily.

The CDR3 spans 17 residues. Germline V CDR1 and CDR2: LGHNA, YSLEER. V was trimmed by 0 bases and J by 2 bases, leaving 14 bases between them. This TCR was recovered from a human donor with alopecia areata. This chain uses TRBV4-3 with TRBJ2-1; weak D call: TRBD1 (5 bases). The material was CD4+ T cells sorted from blood, obtained at week 24, from a patient treated with tofacitinib. CDR3 sequence: CASSQEGVVSTYNEQFF. The DNA of the CDR3 is TGCGCCAGCAGCCAAGAAGGGGTCGTCTCTACCTACAATGAGCAGTTCTTC.